The next 11 T cell receptor beta chains were all read from a single sample in a study of response to subunit inactivated influenza vaccine. From the RT-PCR reads, TCRdb called clonotypes with MiXCR, one entry per CDR3 protein. This table holds 450,000 to 550,000 distinct CDR3 sequences, roughly 25% found once. The sequences come from CD4+ T cells sorted from PBMCs, collected less than 6 days after vaccination. The receptors derive from a man in his fifties or sixties who received an inactivated influenza vaccine.

The genes are TRBV20-1 and TRBJ2-5; 7 nucleotides align to TRBD2. CDR3 size: 14 residues. Germline V gives CDR1 DFQATT, CDR2 SNEGSKA (reference sequence). Unmatched junction bases numbered 9, after V lost 3 bases and J lost 5 bases. CDR3 nucleotides: TGCAGTGCTAGCCACGCGGGGGTACACGAGACCCAGTACTTC. Residues: CSASHAGVHETQYF.

Only a few counts were recorded for this clonotype. The rearrangement joins TRBV10-3 to TRBJ2-2; 9 bases map to TRBD1. The CDR3 runs 14 residues. V shed 8 bases and J 10 bases; nucleotides not matched to a gene: 11. Germline CDR1 reads ENHRY; CDR2 reads SYGVKD. Here the CDR3 reads CAISSGTGSVELFF. The CDR3 coding sequence is TGTGCCATCTCTTCCGGGACAGGGTCCGTGGAGCTGTTTTTT.

This chain joins TRBV5-1 and TRBJ2-3, with 8 bases fitting TRBD1. This CDR3 has 16 residues. V lost 4 bases, J lost 4 bases, and 11 bases stayed unmatched. CDR1 SGHRS and CDR2 YFSETQ come from the germline V gene. The CDR3 DNA reads as TGCGCCAGCAGCCCCACAGGGGGTCTTTCCGCAGATACGCAGTATTTT. Translated: CASSPTGGLSADTQYF.

This clonotype came up a few times. J is TRBJ2-5 and V is TRBV12-3 or TRBV12-4, with a possible D match to TRBD2 (6 bases). CDR3 length: 12 amino acids. V was trimmed by 4 bases and J by 10 bases, leaving 13 bases between them. The CDR3 region is CASSSGLRDQYF. DNA of the CDR3: TGTGCCAGCAGTTCGGGACTCAGGGACCAGTACTTC.

The chain employs TRBV2 and TRBJ2-2; no definite D call. V was clipped by 4 bases and J by 3 bases, with 6 bases between them. This CDR3 is 13 amino acids long. Germline V gene sequence: CDR1 SNHLY, CDR2 FYNNEI. CDR3 sequence: CASSVIYTGELFF. The CDR3 bases are TGTGCCAGCAGTGTAATATACACCGGGGAGCTGTTTTTT.

In its sample, this clonotype was seen many times. CDR3 in DNA: TGTGCCAGCAGCGTAGAAGCAGGGGGATGGGAGCAGTACTTC. It yields the protein CASSVEAGGWEQYF. V gene TRBV9 combines with J gene TRBJ2-7; 7 bases line up with TRBD1. V was pared by 0 bases and J by 7 bases, with 7 bases of the junction left unmatched. CDR1 and CDR2 (germline): SGDLS, YYNGEE. The CDR3 consists of 14 residues.

V usage is TRBV5-1 and J usage is TRBJ1-6; TRBD1 agrees at 11 bases. V was pared by 4 bases and J by 9 bases, with 6 bases of the junction left unmatched. This CDR3 spans 15 amino acids. The V gene's germline CDR1 is SGHRS and CDR2 YFSETQ. CDR3 amino acids: CASSAGQGEASPLHF. CDR3 bases: TGCGCCAGCAGCGCGGGACAGGGGGAAGCTTCACCCCTCCACTTT.

The chain combines TRBV30 with TRBJ2-3; D remains unclear. V was shortened by 5 bases and J by 1 base, with 13 bases between the two germline ends. CDR3 size: 14 residues. Germline values: CDR1 GTSNPN, CDR2 SVGIG (reference sequence). CDR3 DNA: TGTGCCTGGTCCCAGGTTACAGGCACAGATACGCAGTATTTT. Encoded protein: CAWSQVTGTDTQYF.

This clonotype was seen ten or more times. The chain is built from TRBV5-1 and TRBJ2-2; TRBD1 might be the D (6 bases). This CDR3 spans 15 amino acids. V was clipped by 4 bases and J by 2 bases, with 12 bases between them. Germline assignment: CDR1 SGHRS and CDR2 YFSETQ. As DNA, the CDR3 is TGCGCCAGCAGCCCCGGACAGAGTAACACCGGGGAGCTGTTTTTT. Protein: CASSPGQSNTGELFF.

This clonotype was recorded a few times. V is TRBV7-9 and J is TRBJ2-3, with 9 nucleotides matching TRBD2. CDR3 length: 14 residues. Germline CDR1 reads SEHNR; CDR2 reads FQNEAQ (reference sequence). V shed 10 bases and J 2 bases; nucleotides not matched to a gene: 7. The CDR3 nucleotides are TGTGCCACATCGCCTAGCGGGGACACAGATACGCAGTATTTT. Encoded protein: CATSPSGDTDTQYF.

The gene calls are TRBV29-1 and TRBJ1-1; possibly TRBD1 for D (5 bases). The V end was cut by 2 bases, the J end by 1 base, with 11 bases between. Germline V gene lookup returns CDR1 SQVTM and CDR2 ANQGSEA. This CDR3 spans 14 amino acids. The CDR3 sequence is CSVEPRAGNTEAFF. As DNA, the CDR3 is TGCAGCGTTGAACCCAGGGCGGGGAACACTGAAGCTTTCTTT.